What follows describes a single T cell receptor beta chain. The target of this receptor is not known. No quality values exist for individual bases; no much larger clone is one base distant. These data are taken from a study of blood T cell repertoires in COVID-19 (dated by TCRdb to 2019 to 2021). For the study in its entirety: Samples from collaborators originated in the United States, Italy and Spain and spanned both the acute and convalescent phases of COVID-19. The prospective study material was composed of cDNA or gDNA derived from T cells, B-cell-depleted T cells, or PBMCs. Deeply sampled blood TCRbeta repertoires from subjects exposed to, actively infected with, or recovered from COVID-19 were included in the dataset. The repertoires were released in a freely available public database intended as a resource for research on the immune response to SARS-CoV-2. Samples were obtained from the ongoing ImmuneRACE study (first 160 participants) and from some 1,300 subjects provided by 6 global collaborators. A de-identified subject ID, COVID-19 status, age in years and sex were almost always included in the sample metadata. Where HLA class I and class II types were available, the types were taken from metadata supplied by the sample provider, not from assay-based typing.

The immunoSEQ Assay, a bias-controlled multiplex PCR, was used to amplify TCRbeta CDR3 regions from genomic DNA. On the authors' methods: The number of nucleated cells in each sample was estimated from the amplification of reference gene primers within the assay. Sequence reads were collapsed and filtered to measure the absolute abundance of every unique TCRbeta CDR3 rearrangement. For each sample, productive Simpson clonality was calculated by taking the square root of Simpson's diversity index across productive rearrangements. Imported from immuneACCESS, the table was reduced by TCRdb to in-frame sequences with V and J called. These copies leave out some clones; in studies compared against another copy, an unresolved V gene accounts for under half, and the cause of the remainder is not known. Clone size and V and J calls were adopted from that table, with D and trimming inferred from the DNA. This sample gives 300,000 to 400,000 clones in total; around nine tenths of them show up just once. The top ten hold about 5.2% of the sample.

Points the paper makes about the study in general: How much clinical and demographic metadata was included differed by source and by participant, and the metadata was provided uncurated.

Participants in the prospective study were enrolled through a virtual design, were aged roughly 18 to 90 years, and lived in roughly 24 United States geographic areas. In the prospective study, participants were assigned to cohorts based on the clinical history participants reported in a screening survey and a study questionnaire. Recovered participants in ImmuneRACE Cohort 3 were defined as having two consecutive negative NP/OP PCR tests, clearance from a healthcare professional, or resolution of symptoms. Each participant in the prospective study had whole blood, serum and a nasopharyngeal or oropharyngeal swab collected by mobile phlebotomists. Over an approximately two-month period, participants in the prospective study had the option of providing additional blood draws and questionnaires. Before DNA extraction, blood samples from the prospective study were shipped at room temperature or frozen.

This TCR was recovered from a man aged 60 to 69 who had recovered from COVID-19. What was sequenced was PBMCs or T cells enriched from blood (not recorded which).

The CDR3 reads as follows: CASTQTRGLNAEAFF. The nucleotide sequence reads as follows: TGTGCCAGCACTCAGACCAGGGGGCTTAACGCTGAAGCTTTCTTT. The chain is made from TRBV6-5 and TRBJ1-1; a stretch of 8 junction bases matches TRBD1. Measured from the cysteine to the phenylalanine, the CDR3 is 15 residues long. Solely the CDR3 DNA is kept, with 45 bases framed from the first base. V has 7 bases trimmed and J has 6 bases trimmed; junction bases matching no gene number 13. CDR1 MNHEY and CDR2 SVGAGI are derived from the germline V gene.